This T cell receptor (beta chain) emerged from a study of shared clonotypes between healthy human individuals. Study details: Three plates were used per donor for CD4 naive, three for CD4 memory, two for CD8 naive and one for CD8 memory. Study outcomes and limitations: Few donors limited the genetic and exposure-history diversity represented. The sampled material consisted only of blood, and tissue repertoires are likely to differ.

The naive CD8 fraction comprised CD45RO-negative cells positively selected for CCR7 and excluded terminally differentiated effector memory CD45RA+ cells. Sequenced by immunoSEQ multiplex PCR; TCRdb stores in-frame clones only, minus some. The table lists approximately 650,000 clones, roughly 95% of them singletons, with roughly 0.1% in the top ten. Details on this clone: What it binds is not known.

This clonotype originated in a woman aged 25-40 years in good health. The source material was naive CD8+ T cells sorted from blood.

The CDR3: CASSPRQTRQETQYF. The CDR3 nucleotides are TGTGCCAGCAGCCCACGCCAGACAAGACAAGAGACCCAGTACTTC. The chain has TRBV13 and TRBJ2-5; D is unclear. CDR1 is PRHDT, CDR2 FYEKMQ, per germline (reference sequence). This CDR3 contains 15 residues. V lost 5 bases and J lost 2, with 15 bases in between.